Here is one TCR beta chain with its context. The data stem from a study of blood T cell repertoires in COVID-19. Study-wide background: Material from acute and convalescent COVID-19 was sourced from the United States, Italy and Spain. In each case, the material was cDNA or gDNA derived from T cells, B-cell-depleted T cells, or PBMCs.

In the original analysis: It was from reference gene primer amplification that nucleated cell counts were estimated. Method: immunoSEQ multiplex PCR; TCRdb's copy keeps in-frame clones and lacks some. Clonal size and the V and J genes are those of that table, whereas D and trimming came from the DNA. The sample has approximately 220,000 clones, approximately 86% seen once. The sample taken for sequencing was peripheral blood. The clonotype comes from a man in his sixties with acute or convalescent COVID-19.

This CDR3 reads CASSLSGQGDNSPLHF. As DNA, the CDR3 is TGCGCCAGCAGCTTGAGTGGACAGGGAGATAATTCACCCCTCCACTTT. V usage is TRBV5-1 and J usage is TRBJ1-6; 8 nucleotides align to TRBD1. Unmatched junction bases numbered 5, after V lost 1 base and J lost 5 bases. Germline V gene sequence: CDR1 SGHRS, CDR2 YFSETQ. This CDR3 is 16 amino acids long.